Following are 24 T cell receptor beta chains from one sample sequenced in a study of shared clonotypes between healthy human individuals. Some clones are missing from TCRdb's copy, which holds only in-frame ones; the method was immunoSEQ multiplex PCR. The sample shows over 850,000 clones, around 78% of them seen only once. The sequenced material came from memory CD4+ T cells from PBMCs. Subset defined: CD45RA-negative fraction. Source of these receptors: a man younger than 35 in good health. Some clones in this sample may be carry-over from other donors' samples.

V usage is TRBV28 and J usage is TRBJ2-5, with unresolved D. Trimming shortened V by 4 bases and J by 5 bases, and 8 bases separated the two germline ends. CDR1 and CDR2 from the germline V gene are MDHEN and SYDVKM. This CDR3 is 12 amino acids long. CDR3 coding DNA: TGTGCCAGCAGTTCGATGTTGGAGACCCAGTACTTC. It specifies CASSSMLETQYF.

The chain is built from TRBV5-5 and TRBJ2-3; TRBD2 aligns across 16 bases. The CDR3 length is 16 residues. CDR1 and CDR2 from the germline V gene are SGHKS and YYEKEE (reference sequence). The V segment lost 3 bases and the J segment 3 bases; nucleotides outside the gene matches: 1. The CDR3, as DNA: TGTGCCAGCAGCTCGGGACTAGCGGGAGGGACAGATACGCAGTATTTT. Translating gives CASSSGLAGGTDTQYF.

The chain couples TRBV10-3 to TRBJ2-7, with 10 bases fitting TRBD2. Germline CDR1 ENHRY, CDR2 SYGVKD. V gave up 6 bases and J gave up 2 bases; unmatched junction bases: 4. The CDR3 is 14 residues long. CDR3 DNA sequence: TGTGCCATCAGAGGGACTAGCGCAGCCTACGAGCAGTACTTC. Translating gives CAIRGTSAAYEQYF.

This chain joins TRBV28 and TRBJ2-7; TRBD1 agrees at 8 bases. This CDR3 has 15 residues. The V segment lost 5 bases and the J segment 12 bases; nucleotides outside the gene matches: 18. CDR1 and CDR2 from the germline V gene are MDHEN and SYDVKM. The CDR3 sequence: CASSPGQGRGLKRYF. The CDR3 DNA reads as TGTGCCAGCAGTCCCGGACAGGGAAGGGGGCTTAAGCGGTACTTC. Full variable domain (outside the CDR3, taken from reference TRBV28 and TRBJ2-7): DVKVTQSSRYLVKRTGEKVFLECVQDMDHENMFWYRQDPGLGLRLIYFSYDVKMKEKGDIPEGYSVSREKKERFSLILESASTNQTSMYLCASSPGQGRGLKRYFGPGTRLTVT.

The chain recombines TRBV4-1 with TRBJ2-5; TRBD2 agrees at 12 bases. V shed 4 bases and J 4 bases; nucleotides not matched to a gene: 1. From germline, CDR1 is MGHRA and CDR2 YSYEKL. The CDR3 is 14 amino acids. The CDR3 region has the DNA TGCGCCAGCAGCCGGGGACTAGCGGGAGAGACCCAGTACTTC. This encodes CASSRGLAGETQYF.

The gene calls are TRBV7-3 and TRBJ2-5; maybe TRBD2 (6 bases). V dropped 4 bases and J dropped 5 bases, with 26 bases sitting between them. Germline V lookup: CDR1 SGHTA, CDR2 FQGTGA. The CDR3 is 18 residues long. The CDR3 DNA reads as TGTGCCAGCAGCTGGGGCTGGGACTCTATAAAGCGTCAGGAGACCCAGTACTTC. It specifies CASSWGWDSIKRQETQYF.

The J gene is TRBJ2-1, the V gene TRBV29-1; the D is unclear. Germline V CDR1 and CDR2: SQVTM, ANQGSEA. Trimming left V 4 bases short and J 3 bases short, with 13 bases between. The CDR3 length is 14 residues. The CDR3 reads CSVVLLRVYNEQFF. The CDR3 nucleotides are TGCAGCGTTGTCCTCCTACGGGTCTACAATGAGCAGTTCTTC.

V is TRBV7-2 and J is TRBJ2-5; 12 bases match TRBD2. After removal of 3 bases from V and 0 bases from J, the junction contained 11 bases not matched to a gene. The CDR3 spans 19 residues. Germline V CDR1 and CDR2: SGHTA, FQGNSA. Written as DNA, the CDR3 is TGTGCCAGCAGCTTCTTACTAGCGGGAGGAATTATACACCAAGAGACCCAGTACTTC. Protein product: CASSFLLAGGIIHQETQYF.

This clone appeared once. This chain joins TRBV11-2 and TRBJ2-7; D might be TRBD1 (5 bases). Germline V lookup: CDR1 SGHAT, CDR2 FQNNGV. CDR3 length: 14 residues. V was pared by 5 bases and J by 6 bases, with 17 bases between. DNA of the CDR3: TGTGCCAGCAGCAGTGGGGCCCTCAGATTCGAGCAGTACTTC. This gives the protein CASSSGALRFEQYF.

The chain is built from TRBV5-4 and TRBJ2-4; D is perhaps TRBD1 (5 bases). The CDR3 loop spans 17 amino acids. V dropped 4 bases and J dropped 3 bases, with 20 bases sitting between them. Germline values: CDR1 SGHNT, CDR2 YYREEE (reference sequence). The CDR3 DNA reads TGTGCCAGCAGCCCGATGGGGCCAGGGCTCCTCAAAAACATTCAGTACTTC. Translating it yields CASSPMGPGLLKNIQYF.

The V call is TRBV4-1, the J call TRBJ2-5, with a tentative D call TRBD2 (5 bases). Germline lookup yields CDR1 MGHRA and CDR2 YSYEKL. Trimming pared 5 bases from V and 1 base from J, leaving 11 bases between. CDR3 length: 14 residues. CDR3 nucleotides: TGCGCCAGCAGCAACGGACTTGCCCAAGAGACCCAGTACTTC. Protein: CASSNGLAQETQYF.

The chain is built from TRBV18 and TRBJ1-2, with 9 bases that match TRBD1. The CDR3 has 15 residues. J gave up 4 bases and V 3 bases, and 6 bases lay outside the gene matches. Per the germline V gene, CDR1 is KGHSH and CDR2 is LQKENI. CDR3: CASSPGQGLSYGYTF. The CDR3 DNA is TGTGCCAGCTCACCGGGACAGGGATTATCCTATGGCTACACCTTC.

CDR3 in DNA: TGCGCCAGCAGCCAAGGAACGACAGGTGGATCGGGCAATCAGCCCCAGCATTTT. Residues: CASSQGTTGGSGNQPQHF. This rearrangement joins TRBV4-1 to TRBJ1-5, with D tentatively TRBD1 (6 bases). The V gene lost 1 base and the J gene lost 2 bases, with 18 bases spanning the gap. The CDR3 has 18 residues. Germline V lookup: CDR1 MGHRA, CDR2 YSYEKL.

This clone was observed a handful of times. The chain has TRBV27 and TRBJ1-6; a weak D match, TRBD1 (5 bases). V lost 4 bases, J lost 10 bases, and 14 bases lay in between. The CDR3 has 14 amino acids. Germline V gene lookup returns CDR1 MNHEY and CDR2 SMNVEV (reference sequence). CDR3 region: CASSSSRRVSPLHF. In DNA, the CDR3 is TGTGCCAGCAGTTCCTCCCGCAGGGTCTCACCCCTCCACTTT.

This chain joins TRBV20-1 and TRBJ2-1; the D is unclear. The CDR3 runs to 11 residues. V lost 7 bases to trimming and J lost 3 bases, with 7 bases between them. Germline V CDR1 and CDR2: DFQATT, SNEGSKA (reference sequence). The CDR3 nucleotides read TGCAGTGGGGAAGGCTACAATGAGCAGTTCTTC. Amino acid sequence: CSGEGYNEQFF.

The J gene is TRBJ1-3, the V gene TRBV7-8; D not resolved. CDR1 and CDR2 from the germline V gene are SGHVS and FQNEAQ. Trimming removed 2 bases from V and 0 bases from J, with 11 bases in between. The CDR3 has 16 residues. The CDR3 sequence: CASSLPTRNSGNTIYF. Here the CDR3 DNA reads TGTGCCAGCAGCTTACCGACAAGGAACTCTGGAAACACCATATATTTT.

CDR3 sequence: CASSSPLAGVETYEQYF. In DNA, the CDR3 is TGTGCCAGCAGCAGCCCATTGGCGGGAGTTGAAACCTACGAGCAGTACTTC. The V gene is TRBV5-4, the J gene TRBJ2-7; TRBD2 aligns across 7 bases. This CDR3 is built from 17 residues. Unmatched junction bases numbered 15, after V lost 4 bases and J lost 2 bases. Per the germline V gene, CDR1 is SGHNT and CDR2 is YYREEE (reference sequence).

Only one count was recorded for this clone. This rearrangement joins TRBV11-3 to TRBJ2-1, with D possibly being TRBD1 or TRBD2 (5 bases each). The germline gives CDR1 SGHNT, CDR2 YENEEA. V was cut by 5 bases and J by 6 bases, with 14 bases left in between. The CDR3 contains 14 residues. The CDR3 region has the DNA TGTGCCAGCAGCGCCAGATGGGACGGCAATGAGCAGTTCTTC. It yields the protein CASSARWDGNEQFF.

This chain connects TRBV28 to TRBJ2-3; possible D gene TRBD2, 6 bases. The CDR3 sequence is 14 residues long. CDR1 and CDR2 from the germline V gene are MDHEN and SYDVKM. V lost 8 bases and J lost 2, with 14 bases in between. This CDR3 reads CASGGGGDTDTQYF. CDR3 nucleotides: TGTGCCAGCGGGGGAGGAGGAGACACAGATACGCAGTATTTT.

The rearrangement links TRBV25-1 to TRBJ2-2; a weak D match, TRBD1 (5 bases). Germline V gene lookup returns CDR1 MGHDK and CDR2 SYGVNS. V dropped 3 bases and J dropped 2 bases, with 10 bases sitting between them. CDR3 length equals 15 residues. CDR3 in amino acids: CASSEVRANTGELFF. In DNA form, the CDR3 reads TGTGCCAGCAGTGAGGTCAGGGCCAACACCGGGGAGCTGTTTTTT.

J is TRBJ2-7 and V is TRBV28; maybe TRBD1 (5 bases). Germline V gene lookup returns CDR1 MDHEN and CDR2 SYDVKM. This CDR3 spans 12 amino acids. Trimming took 4 bases from V and 5 from J, leaving 9 bases between them. The CDR3 is CASSSQGDEQYF. In nucleotides, the CDR3 is TGTGCCAGCAGTTCCCAGGGCGACGAGCAGTACTTC.

In this sample, this clone turned up a few times. The chain couples TRBV7-6 to TRBJ1-3, with D maybe TRBD1 (5 bases). Trimming cost V 4 bases and J 8 bases, with 18 bases left between them. Germline lookup yields CDR1 SGHVS and CDR2 FNYEAQ. The CDR3 loop spans 15 amino acids. The DNA for the CDR3 is TGTGCCAGCAGCTCGTCCCCCCGGGGGAGGTACACCATATATTTT. This codes for CASSSSPRGRYTIYF.

The chain employs TRBV19 and TRBJ1-5; TRBD1 aligns across 11 bases. Germline V gene sequence: CDR1 LNHDA, CDR2 SQIVND (reference sequence). The CDR3 spans 16 residues. The V gene end was trimmed by 2 bases and the J gene end by 4 bases; junction bases not matched to a gene: 4. CDR3 protein: CASSILDRGQNQPQHF. CDR3 in DNA: TGTGCCAGTAGTATACTGGACAGGGGGCAGAATCAGCCCCAGCATTTT.

The chain uses TRBV18 and TRBJ1-1; D gene ambiguous. Germline CDR1 and CDR2: KGHSH and LQKENI. The CDR3 is made up of 13 amino acids. Trimming shortened V by 6 bases and J by 7 bases, and 15 bases separated the two germline ends. CDR3 in amino acids: CASSQNSDGEAFF. As DNA, the CDR3 is TGTGCCAGCTCCCAAAACTCTGACGGTGAAGCTTTCTTT.